The 30 T cell receptor beta chains listed next were all sequenced from one sample in a study of blood T cell repertoires in COVID-19. Sequenced by immunoSEQ multiplex PCR; TCRdb stores in-frame clones only, minus some. The repertoire holds around 60,000 clones, roughly 83% seen once, with 15% to 20% in the top ten. Sequencing used peripheral blood. Receptors were obtained from a man aged 55 to 70 with COVID-19, enrolled during active disease.

This chain uses TRBV7-6 with TRBJ2-3; no clear D gene. In germline, CDR1 is SGHVS, CDR2 FNYEAQ. V dropped 5 bases and J dropped 0 bases, with 15 bases sitting between them. This CDR3 is 16 amino acids long. CDR3 sequence reads: CASSQTPETSTDTQYF. The DNA of the CDR3 is TGTGCCAGCAGCCAAACCCCCGAGACTAGCACAGATACGCAGTATTTT. Drawing the rest from reference TRBV7-6 and TRBJ2-3, the complete variable domain is GAGVSQSPRYKVTKRGQDVALRCDPISGHVSLYWYRQALGQGPEFLTYFNYEAQQDKSGLPNDRFSAERPEGSISTLTIQRTEQRDSAMYRCASSQTPETSTDTQYFGPGTRLTVL.

V is TRBV5-5 and J is TRBJ1-3; tentatively, D is TRBD1 (6 bases). Deletions cut 5 bases from V and 7 bases from J, with 22 bases between. The CDR3 sequence is 16 residues long. Germline V gene sequence: CDR1 SGHKS, CDR2 YYEKEE (reference sequence). The CDR3 DNA follows: TGTGCCAGCAGGCCCGCCCCGGCCGGGACACCGAACACCATATATTTT. Translating gives CASRPAPAGTPNTIYF.

This sequence joins TRBV18 and TRBJ1-2, with 9 nucleotides matching TRBD1. Losses at the gene ends were 4 bases for V and 7 bases for J; bases not matched to a gene: 10. CDR1 and CDR2 from the germline V gene are KGHSH and LQKENI. There are 15 residues in the CDR3. This chain's CDR3 is CASSLREGQGRGYTF. CDR3 coding DNA: TGTGCCAGCTCACTCCGTGAGGGACAGGGACGTGGCTACACCTTC.

The chain is built from TRBV5-1 and TRBJ2-6; possibly TRBD2 for D (5 bases). The CDR3 covers 18 residues. Looked up from germline, CDR1 is SGHRS and CDR2 is YFSETQ. Trimming left V 4 bases short and J 0 bases short, with 17 bases between. The CDR3 here is CASSPEGVRSSGANVLTF. The CDR3 DNA is TGCGCCAGCAGCCCCGAGGGTGTACGCAGCTCTGGGGCCAACGTCCTGACTTTC.

The chain recombines TRBV4-2 with TRBJ2-1; tentatively, D is TRBD1 (5 bases). The CDR3 has 19 residues. Germline V gives CDR1 LGHNA, CDR2 YNFKEQ. The ends were cut back, 1 base at V and 3 bases at J, with 22 bases in the middle. The CDR3 DNA is TGTGCCAGCAGCCAAGTAACCCAGGGTTTAAAAGAAGGCTACAATGAGCAGTTCTTC. As protein: CASSQVTQGLKEGYNEQFF.

The rearrangement uses TRBV2 and TRBJ1-5; D is unclear. The CDR3 sequence is 14 residues long. The ends were cut back, 7 bases at V and 0 bases at J, with 10 bases in the middle. Germline CDR1 reads SNHLY; CDR2 reads FYNNEI. The CDR3 DNA is TGTGCCAGCAAGGAGACTAATAGCAATCAGCCCCAGCATTTT. Translating it yields CASKETNSNQPQHF.

The rearrangement joins TRBV24-1 to TRBJ2-2, with D maybe TRBD2 (6 bases). The CDR3 extends over 15 amino acids. Germline CDR1 and CDR2: KGHDR and SFDVKD. V lost 0 bases to trimming and J lost 6 bases, with 10 bases between them. CDR3 residues: CATSDLGTLAGELFF. CDR3 DNA sequence: TGTGCCACCAGTGATTTGGGGACTCTTGCCGGGGAGCTGTTTTTT.

The rearrangement links TRBV2 to TRBJ1-1; D remains ambiguous. Per the germline V gene, CDR1 is SNHLY and CDR2 is FYNNEI. Trimming shortened V by 6 bases and J by 4 bases, and 21 bases separated the two germline ends. The CDR3 loop spans 16 amino acids. The CDR3 coding sequence is TGTGCCAGCAGCCCAGCGCGGCAGTCGGGGAGCACTGAAGCTTTCTTT. As protein: CASSPARQSGSTEAFF.

The rearrangement uses TRBV3-1 (or the pseudogene TRBV3-2) and TRBJ2-5, with D perhaps matching TRBD1 (6 bases). Germline CDR1 is LGHDT and CDR2 is YNNKEL (reference sequence). Trimming took off 0 bases at V and 1 base at J, with 9 bases between the two ends. The CDR3 is made up of 15 amino acids. As DNA, the CDR3 is TGTGCCAGCAGCCAAGATTCGGACAGCCAAGAGACCCAGTACTTC. Encoded protein: CASSQDSDSQETQYF.

The rearrangement uses TRBV12-3 or TRBV12-4 and TRBJ2-7; 11 bases agree with TRBD2. Trimming removed 6 bases from V and 9 bases from J; junction bases left unmatched: 4. The CDR3 spans 12 residues. The CDR3 is CASRRTSGWQYF. CDR3 DNA: TGTGCCAGCAGAAGGACTAGCGGGTGGCAGTACTTC.

V is TRBV7-9 and J is TRBJ1-5; the match to TRBD1 covers 8 bases. Germline values: CDR1 SEHNR, CDR2 FQNEAQ (reference sequence). V lost 1 base, J lost 6 bases, and 8 bases stayed unmatched. The CDR3 has 16 amino acids. The CDR3 spells CASSLGSGGWGQPQHF. The CDR3 coding sequence is TGTGCCAGCAGCTTAGGGTCAGGGGGCTGGGGTCAGCCCCAGCATTTT.

In its sample, this clone was seen a few times. This chain connects TRBV6-5 to TRBJ2-1; 14 nucleotides line up with TRBD2. The CDR3 runs 14 residues. V gave up 6 bases and J gave up 9 bases; unmatched junction bases: 4. CDR1 is MNHEY and CDR2 is SVGAGI in the germline V gene. The CDR3 nucleotides are TGTGCCAGCAGGGGACTAGCGGGAGCGGGTGAGCAGTTCTTC. It translates to CASRGLAGAGEQFF.

The rearrangement uses TRBV25-1 and TRBJ2-7; 12 bases are shared with TRBD2. Trimming cost V 6 bases and J 5 bases; bases outside gene matches: 5. Germline-derived CDR1 and CDR2 are MGHDK and SYGVNS. The CDR3 extends over 14 amino acids. The CDR3 protein is CASRPSGGGDEQYF. CDR3 sequence (DNA): TGTGCCAGCAGGCCTAGCGGGGGGGGCGACGAGCAGTACTTC.

The chain recombines TRBV10-3 with TRBJ1-1; D is unresolved. V was cut by 0 bases and J by 6 bases, with 8 bases left in between. The CDR3 extends over 13 amino acids. The germline V gene encodes CDR1 ENHRY and CDR2 SYGVKD. CDR3 amino acids: CAISESFAAEAFF. CDR3 DNA sequence: TGTGCCATCAGTGAGTCGTTTGCAGCTGAAGCTTTCTTT.

This chain uses TRBV7-3 with TRBJ1-3, with D perhaps matching TRBD1 (5 bases). The CDR3 extends over 16 amino acids. V lost 1 base, J lost 0 bases, and 10 bases lay in between. CDR1 is SGHTA and CDR2 is FQGTGA in the germline V gene. CDR3 coding DNA: TGTGCCAGCAGCTTAAATCCAGGGAACTCTGGAAACACCATATATTTT. Protein sequence: CASSLNPGNSGNTIYF.

J is TRBJ2-7 and V is TRBV19; a weak D match, TRBD1 (6 bases). CDR3 size: 14 residues. Germline assignment: CDR1 LNHDA and CDR2 SQIVND (reference sequence). V was shortened by 9 bases and J by 2 bases, with 17 bases between the two germline ends. CDR3 region: CASLTDRKTYEQYF. CDR3 in DNA: TGTGCCAGCCTTACTGACAGGAAGACCTACGAGCAGTACTTC. Complete variable domain (other parts from reference TRBV19 and TRBJ2-7): DGGITQSPKYLFRKEGQNVTLSCEQNLNHDAMYWYRQDPGQGLRLIYYSQIVNDFQKGDIAEGYSVSREKKESFPLTVTSAQKNPTAFYLCASLTDRKTYEQYFGPGTRLTVT.

J is TRBJ2-1 and V is TRBV24-1; 8 bases map to TRBD2. The trim removed 1 base at V and 1 base at J, leaving 5 bases unmatched. This CDR3 comprises 17 residues. Germline V gene lookup returns CDR1 KGHDR and CDR2 SFDVKD. The CDR3: CATSDFTGGRSYNEQFF. The CDR3 DNA reads as TGTGCCACCAGTGATTTTACGGGGGGGAGGTCCTACAATGAGCAGTTCTTC.

The rearrangement uses TRBV7-2 and TRBJ2-5; possibly TRBD1 for D (5 bases). Trimming removed 1 base from V and 5 bases from J, with 14 bases in between. The germline V gene encodes CDR1 SGHTA and CDR2 FQGNSA. The CDR3 has 15 residues. The CDR3 bases are TGTGCCAGCAGCTTAGGGGGCCAAGGGGTGGAGACCCAGTACTTC. Its translation: CASSLGGQGVETQYF.

The chain has TRBV11-2 and TRBJ2-3, with D possibly TRBD1 on 5 matching bases. Trimming took off 6 bases at V and 2 bases at J, with 12 bases between the two ends. CDR3 length: 14 amino acids. From germline, CDR1 is SGHAT and CDR2 FQNNGV. As DNA, the CDR3 is TGTGCCAGCAGTTCGCAGGGTTTCACAGATACGCAGTATTTT. Translation gives CASSSQGFTDTQYF. Full variable domain (missing parts from reference TRBV11-2 and TRBJ2-3): EAGVAQSPRYKIIEKRQSVAFWCNPISGHATLYWYQQILGQGPKLLIQFQNNGVVDDSQLPKDRFSAERLKGVDSTLKIQPAKLEDSAVYLCASSSQGFTDTQYFGPGTRLTVL.

The rearrangement joins TRBV10-1 to TRBJ2-2; D not resolved. The CDR3 spans 14 residues. Germline loops: CDR1 WNHNN, CDR2 SYGVQD (reference sequence). V lost 3 bases, J lost 2 bases, and 7 bases lay in between. In DNA form, the CDR3 reads TGCGCCAGCAGTGAAATAGTAAACACCGGGGAGCTGTTTTTT. As protein: CASSEIVNTGELFF.

The chain couples TRBV7-2 to TRBJ1-1; no reliable D call. The CDR3 contains 13 residues. Deletions cut 5 bases from V and 8 bases from J, with 15 bases between. Per germline, CDR1 SGHTA and CDR2 FQGNSA. CDR3 amino acids: CASSPFSFREAFF. DNA of the CDR3: TGTGCCAGCAGCCCATTTTCTTTCAGGGAAGCTTTCTTT. The full variable domain, its missing parts supplied by reference TRBV7-2 and TRBJ1-1, is GAGVSQSPSNKVTEKGKDVELRCDPISGHTALYWYRQSLGQGLEFLIYFQGNSAPDKSGLPSDRFSAERTGGSVSTLTIQRTQQEDSAVYLCASSPFSFREAFFGQGTRLTVV.

This chain joins TRBV6-5 and TRBJ2-7; 9 nucleotides match TRBD1. Germline CDR1 MNHEY, CDR2 SVGAGI. V shed 0 bases, J shed 4 bases, and the junction held 7 bases outside the gene matches. CDR3 size: 16 residues. The CDR3 sequence is CASSYSGQGPRYEQYF. The CDR3 coding sequence is TGTGCCAGCAGTTACTCGGGACAGGGCCCCAGGTACGAGCAGTACTTC.

The CDR3 reads CASSHSPPGQGALTEAFF. In DNA form, the CDR3 reads TGCGCCAGCAGTCATTCGCCCCCGGGACAGGGGGCTCTCACTGAAGCTTTCTTT. V gene TRBV23-1 combines with J gene TRBJ1-1; TRBD1 matches at 12 bases. TRBV23-1 is classed as an ORF, of uncertain function. V lost 3 bases and J lost 4; bases outside the gene matches: 12. CDR3 length: 18 residues.

The chain couples TRBV3-1 (or the pseudogene TRBV3-2) to TRBJ2-1, with 10 bases matching TRBD2. J gave up 7 bases and V 4 bases, and 10 bases lay outside the gene matches. The CDR3 is 16 residues long. The germline V gene has CDR1 LGHDT and CDR2 YNNKEL (reference sequence). The CDR3: CASSPEGLAGANEQFF. CDR3 in DNA: TGTGCCAGCAGCCCCGAGGGGCTAGCGGGAGCTAATGAGCAGTTCTTC.

As DNA, the CDR3 is TGTGCCAGCAGTGATGACAGGGACTTCTACAATGAGCAGTTCTTC. Translated, it gives CASSDDRDFYNEQFF. This chain links TRBV6-1 with TRBJ2-1; D may be TRBD1 (7 bases). V was shortened by 3 bases and J by 3 bases, with 12 bases between the two germline ends. The CDR3 has 15 residues. Per the germline V gene, CDR1 is MNHNS and CDR2 is SASEGT.

This chain uses TRBV6-5 with TRBJ2-3; the D gene is possibly TRBD2 (6 bases). Trimming removed 4 bases from V and 0 bases from J, with 14 bases in between. Germline V gene sequence: CDR1 MNHEY, CDR2 SVGAGI. CDR3 size: 16 residues. The CDR3 bases are TGTGCCAGCAGTTTGACCGGGACTCTAAGCACAGATACGCAGTATTTT. Amino acid sequence: CASSLTGTLSTDTQYF.

V is TRBV18 and J is TRBJ1-4; TRBD1 is a possible D gene (6 bases). This CDR3 is 15 amino acids long. Germline loops: CDR1 KGHSH, CDR2 LQKENI. Between the trimmed V and J ends, which lost 3 bases and 5 bases, there was a span of 13 bases. The CDR3: CASSPGQGLNEKLFF. The CDR3 coding sequence is TGTGCCAGCTCACCCGGGCAGGGGCTAAATGAAAAACTGTTTTTT.

The V call is TRBV5-6, the J call TRBJ1-2; 7 nucleotides agree with TRBD1. From germline, CDR1 is SGHDT and CDR2 YYEEEE. The V segment lost 4 bases and the J segment 6 bases; nucleotides outside the gene matches: 6. CDR3 length equals 13 residues. CDR3 region: CASSPTGSHGYTF. The CDR3 DNA reads TGTGCCAGCAGCCCGACAGGGAGCCATGGCTACACCTTC.

This rearrangement joins TRBV29-1 to TRBJ1-2; D remains ambiguous. Trimming left V 1 base short and J 7 bases short, with 10 bases between. The CDR3 consists of 12 residues. Germline V gene sequence: CDR1 SQVTM, CDR2 ANQGSEA. The CDR3 DNA sequence: TGCAGCGTTGAAGGCAGGTCCCTTGGCTACACCTTC. It is translated as CSVEGRSLGYTF.

CDR3 protein: CASSRGTSGRSGNEQFF. DNA of the CDR3: TGCGCCAGCAGCCGGGGAACTAGCGGGAGGTCGGGCAATGAGCAGTTCTTC. The chain links TRBV10-1 to TRBJ2-1; TRBD2 matches at 12 bases. The V gene's germline CDR1 is WNHNN and CDR2 SYGVQD (reference sequence). CDR3 size: 17 residues. Trimming took 6 bases from V and 6 from J; bases not matched to a gene: 12.